This TCR beta chain was found in a study of metastatic and nonmetastatic thyroid tumors. Study-wide context: Across blood and tumor or nodule tissue, repertoires from malignant and benign thyroid patients were compared with one another. Findings and limits, study-wide: Malignant tumors reportedly showed significantly higher TCR beta diversity than benign nodules in both blood and tumor.

Per the original methods: A classifier for distant metastasis in papillary thyroid cancer was constructed using CDR3 differences observed across clinicopathological groups. TCRdb re-clonotyped the PCR reads through MiXCR. Here the V and J calls rest on TCRdb's processing, not on the authors' analysis. The sample includes approximately 31,000 clones, 18% of them seen just once. The CDR3 is made up of 13 amino acids. Trimming shortened V by 3 bases and J by 5 bases, and 10 bases separated the two germline ends. Germline V gives CDR1 LNHDA, CDR2 SQIVND (reference sequence). This clone has at least ten counts. Its antigen remains unidentified. No treatment of any kind had been given to any patient before thyroid surgery.

The sequencing input was blood. The source is a female donor with papillary thyroid cancer or a benign thyroid nodule (not recorded which). Some clones in this sample may be carry-over from other donors' samples. The J gene is TRBJ1-2, the V gene TRBV19; a possible D gene is TRBD1 (5 bases). The CDR3 sequence: CASSIGRGYGYTF. The CDR3 bases are TGTGCCAGTAGTATCGGGAGGGGATATGGCTACACCTTC. Supplemented by reference TRBV19 and TRBJ1-2, the full variable domain reads DGGITQSPKYLFRKEGQNVTLSCEQNLNHDAMYWYRQDPGQGLRLIYYSQIVNDFQKGDIAEGYSVSREKKESFPLTVTSAQKNPTAFYLCASSIGRGYGYTFGSGTRLTVV.